The text below deals with one T cell receptor beta chain. Its specificity is unknown. TCRdb re-called the 5' RACE reads through MiXCR, storing one row per CDR3 protein. The repertoire holds roughly 1.6 million distinct CDR3 sequences, with about 30% as singletons. From germline, CDR1 is SEHNR and CDR2 FQNEAQ (reference sequence). The V end lost 1 base, the J end lost 3 bases, and 21 bases lay between the germline ends. The CDR3 consists of 18 residues. The data originate from a study of identical twins. Findings and caveats of the study: Sequences that were beta out-of-frame showed weaker excess twin sharing. High-abundance cord blood beta clonotypes had fewer insertions; memory repertoires showed none. Monozygotic twin pairs showed more out-of-frame TCR alpha sharing than models estimated.

The chain is built from TRBV7-9 and TRBJ1-1; tentatively, D is TRBD1 (5 bases). The TCR was taken from a newborn girl in good health. Sequencing was carried out using cord blood. CDR3 amino acids: CASSLVALRESSHTEAFF. For the CDR3, the DNA is TGTGCCAGCAGCTTAGTAGCTCTCAGGGAATCTAGCCACACTGAAGCTTTCTTT.